This T cell receptor (beta chain) came from a study of blood T cells in healthy people across ages. Donation came from healthy Caucasian individuals in Russia who were aged about 6 to 95. Together with a sample-barcoded 5' primer, a J-beta primer mix was included in a second PCR lasting roughly 6 to 12 cycles. TCRdb redid the calling of the 5' RACE reads with MiXCR, one entry per CDR3 protein. The sample lists around 700,000 distinct CDR3 sequences, approximately 25% seen once, with more than 8.5% in the top ten. In addition, the sample was reused for a study of T cells of mothers and their children. In that study: Material was donated by three healthy Caucasian mothers and their six children. A slight, non-significant increase in overlap was found for related mother-child pairs relative to unrelated pairs.

The sample was blood. The sequence derives from a boy between 5 and 17 years old in good health.

The CDR3 protein is CASSQVGLAGHNEQFF. The CDR3 DNA is TGTGCCAGCAGCCAAGTGGGACTAGCGGGACACAATGAGCAGTTCTTC. This rearrangement joins TRBV3-1 to TRBJ2-1; 13 bases are a match to TRBD2. The J segment lost 5 bases and the V segment lost 1 base, leaving 2 bases of the junction unmatched. CDR3 length: 16 amino acids. Germline V gives CDR1 LGHDT, CDR2 YNNKEL (reference sequence).